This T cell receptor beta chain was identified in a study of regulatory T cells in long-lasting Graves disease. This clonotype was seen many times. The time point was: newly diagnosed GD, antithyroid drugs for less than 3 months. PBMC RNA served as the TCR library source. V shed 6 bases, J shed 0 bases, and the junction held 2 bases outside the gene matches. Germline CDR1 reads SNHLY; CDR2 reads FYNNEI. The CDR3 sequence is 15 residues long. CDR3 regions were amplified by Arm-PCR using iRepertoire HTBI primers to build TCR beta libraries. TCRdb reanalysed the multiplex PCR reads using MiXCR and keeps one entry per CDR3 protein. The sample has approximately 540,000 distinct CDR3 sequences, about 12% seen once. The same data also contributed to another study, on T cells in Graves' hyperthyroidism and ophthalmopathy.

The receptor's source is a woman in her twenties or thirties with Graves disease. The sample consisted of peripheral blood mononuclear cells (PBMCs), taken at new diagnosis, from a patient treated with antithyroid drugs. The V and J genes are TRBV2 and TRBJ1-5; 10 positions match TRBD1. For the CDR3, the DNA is TGTGCCAGCAGGGGGACAGGGGATAGCAATCAGCCCCAGCATTTT. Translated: CASRGTGDSNQPQHF.